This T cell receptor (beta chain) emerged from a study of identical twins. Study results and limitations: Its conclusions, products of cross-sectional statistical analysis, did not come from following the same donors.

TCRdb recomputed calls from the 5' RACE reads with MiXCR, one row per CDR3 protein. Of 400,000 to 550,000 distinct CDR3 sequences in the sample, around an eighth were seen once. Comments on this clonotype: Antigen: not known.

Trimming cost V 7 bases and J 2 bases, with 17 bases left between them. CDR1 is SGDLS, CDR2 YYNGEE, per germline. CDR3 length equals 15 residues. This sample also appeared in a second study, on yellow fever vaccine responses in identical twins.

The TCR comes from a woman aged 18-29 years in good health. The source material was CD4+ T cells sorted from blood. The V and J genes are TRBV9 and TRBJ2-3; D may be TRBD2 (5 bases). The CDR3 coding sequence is TGTGCCAGCGGATCGCCGGGAAAGCACACAGATACGCAGTATTTT. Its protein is CASGSPGKHTDTQYF.